Listed below are T cell receptor beta chains from one sample, sequenced in a study of technical replicates of blood from four donors. Method: immunoSEQ multiplex PCR; TCRdb's copy keeps in-frame clones and lacks some. Of tens of thousands of clones in the sample, more than 85% were seen once. What was sequenced was T cells isolated from PBMCs. The receptors derive from a human donor in good health. The CDR3 runs from the conserved cysteine through the conserved F or W. A D gene is named only where the DNA matches it firmly. Clone size, where shown, is once, few, many, or a class for clones that have expanded.

J: TRBJ1-2
D: NA
length: 11
size: NA
V: TRBV7-9
CDR3: CASSSTYGYTF
DNA: TGTGCCAGCAGCTCCACTTATGGCTACACCTTC

J: TRBJ2-7
D: NA
length: 11
size: NA
V: TRBV2
CDR3: CASMWPREQYF
DNA: TGTGCCAGCATGTGGCCCCGCGAGCAGTACTTC

J: TRBJ2-7
D: NA
length: 13
size: NA
V: TRBV2
CDR3: CATGLESSYEQYF
DNA: TGTGCCACGGGGTTGGAGAGCTCCTACGAGCAGTACTTC

J: TRBJ2-1
D: NA
length: 11
size: once
V: TRBV7-2
CDR3: CASSDRYEQFF
DNA: TGTGCCAGCAGCGACAGGTATGAGCAGTTCTTC

J: TRBJ2-7
D: TRBD1
length: 14
size: once
V: TRBV6-1
CDR3: CASSDRVISYEQYF
DNA: TGTGCCAGTTCGGACAGGGTTATATCCTACGAGCAGTACTTC

J: TRBJ1-3
D: NA
length: 15
size: NA
V: TRBV9
CDR3: CASSVDSPSGNTIYF
DNA: TGTGCCAGCAGCGTAGATAGCCCCTCTGGAAACACCATATATTTT

J: TRBJ2-5
D: TRBD2
length: 15
size: NA
V: TRBV19
CDR3: CASRPLAALGGPQYF
DNA: TGTGCCAGTAGACCCCTAGCGGCCCTGGGAGGGCCCCAGTACTTC

J: TRBJ2-3
D: TRBD2
length: 16
size: NA
V: TRBV4-3
CDR3: CASSQDGAGGRYTQYF
DNA: TGCGCCAGCAGCCAAGATGGGGCGGGAGGGAGGTATACGCAGTATTTT

J: TRBJ1-2
D: NA
length: 14
size: NA
V: TRBV28
CDR3: CASSQTGPNYGYTF
DNA: TGTGCCAGCAGCCAAACAGGACCCAACTATGGCTACACCTTC

J: TRBJ1-1
D: TRBD1
length: 14
size: once
V: TRBV7-6
CDR3: CASSAQGAGTEAFF
DNA: TGTGCCAGCAGCGCACAGGGGGCAGGCACTGAAGCTTTCTTT

J: TRBJ1-5
D: TRBD1
length: 14
size: NA
V: TRBV10-3
CDR3: CAISEGQGGQPQHF
DNA: TGTGCCATCAGTGAGGGACAGGGAGGACAGCCCCAGCATTTT

J: TRBJ1-1
D: TRBD1
length: 17
size: once
V: TRBV5-1
CDR3: CASSLDRDRVGGTEAFF
DNA: TGCGCCAGCAGCTTGGACAGGGACAGGGTGGGGGGCACTGAAGCTTTCTTT

J: TRBJ2-7
D: TRBD2
length: 16
size: NA
V: TRBV4-1
CDR3: CASSQEVSGSSYEQYF
DNA: TGCGCCAGCAGCCAAGAAGTTAGCGGGAGCTCCTACGAGCAGTACTTC

J: TRBJ1-1
D: TRBD1
length: 16
size: NA
V: TRBV6-5
CDR3: CASSFDRGEMNTEAFF
DNA: TGTGCCAGCAGTTTTGACAGGGGGGAAATGAACACTGAAGCTTTCTTT

J: TRBJ1-2
D: NA
length: 13
size: NA
V: TRBV9
CDR3: CASSPGQPYGYTF
DNA: TGTGCCAGCAGCCCCGGACAGCCCTATGGCTACACCTTC

J: TRBJ2-4
D: NA
length: 12
size: NA
V: TRBV5-4
CDR3: CASSLGVGIQYF
DNA: TGTGCCAGCAGCTTGGGAGTTGGCATTCAGTACTTC

J: TRBJ1-2
D: NA
length: 14
size: NA
V: TRBV2
CDR3: CASSDRGINYGYTF
DNA: TGTGCCAGCAGTGACCGGGGGATCAACTATGGCTACACCTTC

J: TRBJ2-1
D: NA
length: 16
size: NA
V: TRBV14
CDR3: CASSQVGGGTYNEQFF
DNA: TGTGCCAGCAGCCAAGTAGGGGGGGGAACCTACAATGAGCAGTTCTTC

J: TRBJ1-1
D: NA
length: 13
size: NA
V: TRBV19
CDR3: CASSSGAGTEAFF
DNA: TGTGCCAGTAGCTCAGGGGCCGGCACTGAAGCTTTCTTT

J: TRBJ2-5
D: TRBD1
length: 15
size: NA
V: TRBV6-1
CDR3: CASTTPWTGRQTQYF
DNA: TGTGCCAGCACTACTCCATGGACAGGGAGGCAGACCCAGTACTTC

J: TRBJ1-2
D: NA
length: 13
size: NA
V: TRBV27
CDR3: CASSMDRLYGYTF
DNA: TGTGCCAGCAGTATGGACAGACTCTATGGCTACACCTTC

J: TRBJ2-2
D: TRBD1
length: 14
size: NA
V: TRBV10-3
CDR3: CATPGQENTGELFF
DNA: TGTGCCACTCCGGGACAGGAGAACACCGGGGAGCTGTTTTTT

J: TRBJ1-3
D: NA
length: 16
size: NA
V: TRBV5-1
CDR3: CASSLAGGQYGNTIYF
DNA: TGCGCCAGCAGCTTGGCCGGGGGGCAGTATGGAAACACCATATATTTT

J: TRBJ2-7
D: NA
length: 15
size: NA
V: TRBV27
CDR3: CASSLYSGSSYEQYF
DNA: TGTGCCAGCAGTTTATATTCAGGGTCCTCCTACGAGCAGTACTTC

J: TRBJ2-1
D: NA
length: 13
size: NA
V: TRBV10-1
CDR3: CASSETGYNEQFF
DNA: TGCGCCAGCAGTGAGACCGGCTACAATGAGCAGTTCTTC

J: TRBJ2-7
D: NA
length: 13
size: NA
V: TRBV19
CDR3: CASSWTSTYEQYF
DNA: TGTGCCAGTAGCTGGACTTCGACCTACGAGCAGTACTTC